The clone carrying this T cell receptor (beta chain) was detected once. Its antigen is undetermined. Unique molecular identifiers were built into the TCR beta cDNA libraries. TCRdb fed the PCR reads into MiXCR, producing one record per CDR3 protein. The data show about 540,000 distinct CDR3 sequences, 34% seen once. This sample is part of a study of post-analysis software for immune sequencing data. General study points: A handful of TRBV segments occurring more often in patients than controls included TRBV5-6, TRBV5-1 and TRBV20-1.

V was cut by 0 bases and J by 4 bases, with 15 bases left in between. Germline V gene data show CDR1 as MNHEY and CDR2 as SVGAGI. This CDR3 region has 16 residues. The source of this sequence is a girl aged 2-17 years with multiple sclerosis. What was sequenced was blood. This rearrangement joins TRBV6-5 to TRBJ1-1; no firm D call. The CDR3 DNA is TGTGCCAGCAGTTACTCCCGGACGGAGGGTGGCACTGAAGCTTTCTTT. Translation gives CASSYSRTEGGTEAFF.